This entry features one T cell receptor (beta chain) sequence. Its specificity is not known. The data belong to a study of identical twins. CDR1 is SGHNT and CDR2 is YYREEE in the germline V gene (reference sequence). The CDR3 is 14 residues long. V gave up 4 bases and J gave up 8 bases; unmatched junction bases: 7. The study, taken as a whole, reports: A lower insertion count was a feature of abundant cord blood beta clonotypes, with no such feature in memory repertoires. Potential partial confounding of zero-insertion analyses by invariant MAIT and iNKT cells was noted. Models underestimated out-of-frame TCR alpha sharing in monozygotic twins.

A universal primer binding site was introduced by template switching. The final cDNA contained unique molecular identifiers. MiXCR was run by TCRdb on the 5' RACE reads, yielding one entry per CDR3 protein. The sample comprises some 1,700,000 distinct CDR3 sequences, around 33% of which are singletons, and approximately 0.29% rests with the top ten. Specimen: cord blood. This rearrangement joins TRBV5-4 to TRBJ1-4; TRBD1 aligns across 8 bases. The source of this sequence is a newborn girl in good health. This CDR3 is CASSQDRAGEKLFF. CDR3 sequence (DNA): TGTGCCAGCAGCCAGGACAGGGCTGGGGAAAAACTGTTTTTT.